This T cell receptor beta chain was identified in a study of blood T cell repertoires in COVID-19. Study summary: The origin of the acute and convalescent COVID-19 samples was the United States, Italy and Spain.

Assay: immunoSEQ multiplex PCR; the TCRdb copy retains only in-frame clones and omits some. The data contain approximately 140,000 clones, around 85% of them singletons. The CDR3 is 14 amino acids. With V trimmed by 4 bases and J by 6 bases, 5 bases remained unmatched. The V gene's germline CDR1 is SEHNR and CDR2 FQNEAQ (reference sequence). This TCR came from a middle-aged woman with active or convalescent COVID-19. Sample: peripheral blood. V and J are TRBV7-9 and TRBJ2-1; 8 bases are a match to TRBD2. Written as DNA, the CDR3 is TGTGCCAGCAGCTCCTCGGGAGGGAGCAATGAGCAGTTCTTC. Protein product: CASSSSGGSNEQFF.